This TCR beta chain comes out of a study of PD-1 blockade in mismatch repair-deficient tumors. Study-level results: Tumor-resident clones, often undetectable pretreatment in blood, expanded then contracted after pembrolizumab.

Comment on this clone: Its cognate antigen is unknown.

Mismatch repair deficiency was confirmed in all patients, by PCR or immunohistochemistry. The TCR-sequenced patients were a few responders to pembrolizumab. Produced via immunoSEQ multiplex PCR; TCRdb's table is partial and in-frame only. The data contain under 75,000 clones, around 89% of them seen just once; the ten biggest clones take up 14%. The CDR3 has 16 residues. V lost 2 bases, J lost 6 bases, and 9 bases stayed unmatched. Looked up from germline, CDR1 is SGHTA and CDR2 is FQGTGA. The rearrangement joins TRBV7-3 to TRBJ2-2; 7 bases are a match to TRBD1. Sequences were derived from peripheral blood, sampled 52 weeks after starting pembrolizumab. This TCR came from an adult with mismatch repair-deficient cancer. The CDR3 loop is CASSLVQGIAAGELFF. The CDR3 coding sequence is TGTGCCAGCAGCTTAGTACAGGGGATAGCCGCCGGGGAGCTGTTTTTT.